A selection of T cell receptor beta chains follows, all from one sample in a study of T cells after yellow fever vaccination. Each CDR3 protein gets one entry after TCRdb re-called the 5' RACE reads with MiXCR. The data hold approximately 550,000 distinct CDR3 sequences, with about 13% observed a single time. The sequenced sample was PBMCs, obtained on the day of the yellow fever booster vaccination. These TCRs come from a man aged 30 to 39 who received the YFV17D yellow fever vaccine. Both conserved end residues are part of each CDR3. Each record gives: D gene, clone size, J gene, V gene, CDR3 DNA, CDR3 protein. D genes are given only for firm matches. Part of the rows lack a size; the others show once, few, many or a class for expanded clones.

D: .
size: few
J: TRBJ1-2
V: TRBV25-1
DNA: TGTGCCAGCAGTGAAAGACACGGGGCCCTAAACTATGGCTACACCTTC
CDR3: CASSERHGALNYGYTF

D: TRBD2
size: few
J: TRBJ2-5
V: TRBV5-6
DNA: TGTGCCAGCAGCCTACGACTAGCGGGAGCCCAAGAGACCCAGTACTTC
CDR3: CASSLRLAGAQETQYF

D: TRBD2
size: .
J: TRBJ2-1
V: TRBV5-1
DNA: TGCGCCAGCAGCTTGGGGACCACTAGCGGGAGGGCTTCCAATGAGCAGTTCTTC
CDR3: CASSLGTTSGRASNEQFF

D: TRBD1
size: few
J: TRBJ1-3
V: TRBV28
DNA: TGTGCCAGCAGAACGGACAGGGTCGGCGGAAACACCATATATTTT
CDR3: CASRTDRVGGNTIYF

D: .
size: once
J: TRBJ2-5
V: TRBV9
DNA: TGTGCCAGCAGCTCTACGGGAGAGGTGAAGACCCAGTACTTC
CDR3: CASSSTGEVKTQYF

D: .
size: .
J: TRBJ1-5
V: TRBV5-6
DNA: TGTGCCAGCAGCTTGCACTATAGCAATCAGCCCCAGCATTTT
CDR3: CASSLHYSNQPQHF

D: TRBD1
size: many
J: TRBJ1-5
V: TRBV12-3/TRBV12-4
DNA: TGTGCCAGCACCATGACAGGGGTCCAGCCCCAGCATTTT
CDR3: CASTMTGVQPQHF

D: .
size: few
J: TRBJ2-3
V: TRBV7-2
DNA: TGTGCCAGCAGCTTATACCAATCCGCGCAGTATTTT
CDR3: CASSLYQSAQYF

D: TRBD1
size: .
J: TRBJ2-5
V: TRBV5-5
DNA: TGTGCCAGCAGCTTGGGATTGGGACAGGGTGGAGAGACCCAGTACTTC
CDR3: CASSLGLGQGGETQYF

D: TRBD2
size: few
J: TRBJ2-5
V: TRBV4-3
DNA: TGCGCCAGCAGCCAAGACAGGTGGGGGGGGGAGACCCAGTACTTC
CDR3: CASSQDRWGGETQYF

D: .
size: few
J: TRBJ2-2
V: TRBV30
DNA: TGTGCCTGCAGCGAGTGGAACACCGGGGAGCTGTTTTTT
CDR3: CACSEWNTGELFF

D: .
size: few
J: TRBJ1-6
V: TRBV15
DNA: TGTGCCACCAGCAGAGGTCCGGTACGGTCACCCCTCCACTTT
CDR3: CATSRGPVRSPLHF

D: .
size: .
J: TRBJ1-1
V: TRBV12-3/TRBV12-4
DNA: TGTGCCAGCAAGCCGAGCGGCACTGAAGCTTTCTTT
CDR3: CASKPSGTEAFF

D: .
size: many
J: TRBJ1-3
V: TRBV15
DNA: TGTGCCACCAGCACAGACGTCTCTGGAAACACCATATATTTT
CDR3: CATSTDVSGNTIYF

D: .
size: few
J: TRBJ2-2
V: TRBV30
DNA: TGTGCCTGGAGTGTAAAAAGGACCGGGGAGCTGTTTTTT
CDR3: CAWSVKRTGELFF

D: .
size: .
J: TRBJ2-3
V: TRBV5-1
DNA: TGCGCCAGCAGCTTAAGGGGTTTTTTCACAGATACGCAGTATTTT
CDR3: CASSLRGFFTDTQYF

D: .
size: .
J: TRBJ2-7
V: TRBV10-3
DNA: TGTGCCATCAGTGGGGGGGACTACGAGCAGTACTTC
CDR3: CAISGGDYEQYF

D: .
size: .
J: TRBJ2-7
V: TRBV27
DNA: TGTGCCAGCAGTTTCCATGGAACCTCCTACGAGCAGTACTTC
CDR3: CASSFHGTSYEQYF

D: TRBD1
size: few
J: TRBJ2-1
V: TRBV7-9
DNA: TGTGCCAGCAGCTTTGGGGACAGGGGATATGAGCAGTTCTTC
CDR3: CASSFGDRGYEQFF

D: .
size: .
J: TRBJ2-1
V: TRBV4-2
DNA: TGTGCCAGCAGCCAAACACCCTTAGTAGACCGCCCCGGTGAGCAGTTCTTC
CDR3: CASSQTPLVDRPGEQFF